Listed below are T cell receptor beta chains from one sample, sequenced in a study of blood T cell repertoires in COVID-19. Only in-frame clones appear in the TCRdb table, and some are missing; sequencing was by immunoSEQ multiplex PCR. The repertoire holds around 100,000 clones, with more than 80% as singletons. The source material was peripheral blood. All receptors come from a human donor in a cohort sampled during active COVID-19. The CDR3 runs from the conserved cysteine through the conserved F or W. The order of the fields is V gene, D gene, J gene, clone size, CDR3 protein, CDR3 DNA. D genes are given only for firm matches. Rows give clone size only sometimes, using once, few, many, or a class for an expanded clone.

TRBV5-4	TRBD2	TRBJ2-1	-	CASSLGTSGGPHSGFF	TGTGCCAGCAGCTTGGGGACTAGCGGGGGCCCGCATTCAGGGTTCTTC
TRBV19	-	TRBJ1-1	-	CASSTRENTEAFF	TGTGCCAGTAGTACCCGGGAGAACACTGAAGCTTTCTTT
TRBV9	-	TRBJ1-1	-	CASSALQGNTEAFF	TGTGCCAGCAGCGCCCTACAGGGGAACACTGAAGCTTTCTTT
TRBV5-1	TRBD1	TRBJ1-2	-	CASSLIPAGQGGNLGGYTF	TGCGCCAGCAGCTTGATACCCGCGGGACAGGGTGGAAACTTGGGGGGCTACACCTTC
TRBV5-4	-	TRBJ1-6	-	CASSRQIPENSPLHF	TGTGCCAGCAGCCGACAGATTCCTGAGAATTCACCCCTCCACTTT
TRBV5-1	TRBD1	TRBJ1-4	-	CASRGGQASTNEKLFF	TGCGCCAGCAGGGGGGGACAGGCGAGTACTAATGAAAAACTGTTTTTT
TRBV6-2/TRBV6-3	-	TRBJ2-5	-	CASSTQTLGGETQYF	TGTGCCAGCAGCACCCAGACACTAGGTGGGGAGACCCAGTACTTC
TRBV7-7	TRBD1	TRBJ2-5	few	CASSETGGQETQYF	TGTGCTAGCAGCGAAACAGGGGGCCAAGAGACCCAGTACTTC
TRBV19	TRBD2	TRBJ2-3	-	CASTVAGGRDTQYF	TGTGCCAGTACAGTAGCGGGGGGGCGAGATACGCAGTATTTT
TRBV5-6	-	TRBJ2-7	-	CASSLGAVPTKQYF	TGTGCCAGCAGCTTAGGGGCGGTCCCTACGAAGCAGTACTTC
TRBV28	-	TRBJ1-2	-	CASTGGGRDVYGYTF	TGTGCCAGCACGGGGGGGGGCAGGGACGTTTATGGCTACACCTTC
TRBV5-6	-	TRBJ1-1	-	CASSRGRGLGNTEAFF	TGTGCCAGCAGCCGTGGTAGGGGACTTGGGAACACTGAAGCTTTCTTT
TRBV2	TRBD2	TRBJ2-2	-	CASGATSGGTGELFF	TGTGCCAGCGGAGCCACTAGCGGGGGTACCGGGGAGCTGTTTTTT
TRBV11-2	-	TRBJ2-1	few	CASSSGAGENEQFF	TGTGCCAGCAGCTCAGGGGCCGGAGAGAATGAGCAGTTCTTC
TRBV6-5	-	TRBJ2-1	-	CASSYGLAPSYNEQFF	TGTGCCAGCAGTTACGGGCTAGCGCCGTCCTACAATGAGCAGTTCTTC
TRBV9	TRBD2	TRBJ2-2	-	CASSVASGGGELFF	TGTGCCAGCAGCGTAGCTAGCGGGGGCGGGGAGCTGTTTTTT
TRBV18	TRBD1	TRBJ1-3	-	CASSPRGQGPQNTIYF	TGTGCCAGCTCACCCCGAGGACAGGGGCCTCAGAACACCATATATTTT
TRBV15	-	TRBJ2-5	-	CATSTRTVQETQYF	TGTGCCACCAGCACCCGGACAGTACAAGAGACCCAGTACTTC
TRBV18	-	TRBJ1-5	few	CASSGDMSNQPQHF	TGTGCCAGCTCAGGGGACATGAGCAATCAGCCCCAGCATTTT
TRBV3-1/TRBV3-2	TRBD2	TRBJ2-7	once	CASSSKTSVSIF	TGTGCCAGCAGCTCAAAGACTAGCGTTTCTATATTC
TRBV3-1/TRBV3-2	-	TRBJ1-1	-	CASSHGVNTEAFF	TGTGCCAGCAGCCACGGGGTGAACACTGAAGCTTTCTTT
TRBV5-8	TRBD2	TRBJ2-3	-	CASSFTLTSGTDTQYF	TGTGCCAGCAGTTTTACCCTGACTAGCGGCACAGATACGCAGTATTTT
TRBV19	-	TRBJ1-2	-	CASSDRRGEGYTF	TGTGCCAGTAGCGATCGGCGAGGTGAGGGCTACACCTTC
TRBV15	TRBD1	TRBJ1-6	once	CATSRQGMNPDSPLHF	TGTGCCACCAGTAGACAGGGGATGAATCCGGATTCACCCCTCCACTTT
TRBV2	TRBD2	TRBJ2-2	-	CASSWRGGLSNTGELFF	TGTGCCAGCAGTTGGCGGGGGGGATTATCTAACACCGGGGAGCTGTTTTTT
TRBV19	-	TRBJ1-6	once	CASSITGGRSSYNSPLHF	TGTGCCAGTAGTATAACGGGGGGACGGAGCTCCTATAATTCACCCCTCCACTTT
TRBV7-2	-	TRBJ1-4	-	CASSPGLYEEKLFF	TGTGCCAGCAGCCCGGGACTTTATGAGGAAAAACTGTTTTTT
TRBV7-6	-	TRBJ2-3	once	CASSPHNTDTQYF	TGTGCCAGCAGCCCCCACAACACAGATACGCAGTATTTT
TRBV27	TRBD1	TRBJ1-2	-	CASTGTGGNYGYTF	TGTGCCAGCACCGGGACAGGGGGCAACTATGGCTACACCTTC
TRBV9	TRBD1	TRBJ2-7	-	CASSVAGQGLYEQYF	TGTGCCAGCAGCGTAGCTGGACAGGGTCTCTACGAGCAGTACTTC
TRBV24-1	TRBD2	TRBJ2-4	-	CATSDRTSGGTKNIQYF	TGTGCCACCAGTGATAGGACTAGCGGGGGTACCAAAAACATTCAGTACTTC
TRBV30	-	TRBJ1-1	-	CAWSRGGAYAFF	TGTGCCTGGAGTCGGGGGGGTGCGTACGCTTTCTTT
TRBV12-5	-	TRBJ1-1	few	CASGLDPRTEAFF	TGTGCTAGTGGTTTGGACCCGAGAACTGAAGCTTTCTTT
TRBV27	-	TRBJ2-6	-	CASSLHRVSGANVLTF	TGTGCCAGCAGTCTACACAGGGTCTCTGGGGCCAACGTCCTGACTTTC
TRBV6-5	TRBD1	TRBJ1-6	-	CASRLRDSYNSPLHF	TGTGCCAGCAGGCTCAGGGACAGTTATAATTCACCCCTCCACTTT
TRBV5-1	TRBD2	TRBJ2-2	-	CASSLVASGDTGELFF	TGCGCCAGCAGCTTGGTGGCTAGCGGGGACACCGGGGAGCTGTTTTTT
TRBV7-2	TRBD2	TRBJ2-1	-	CASSSLAGARNEQFF	TGTGCCAGCAGCTCCCTAGCGGGGGCCCGGAATGAGCAGTTCTTC
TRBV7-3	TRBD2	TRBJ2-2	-	CASSALGGGNTGELFF	TGCGCCAGCAGCGCCCTTGGGGGGGGAAACACCGGGGAGCTGTTTTTT
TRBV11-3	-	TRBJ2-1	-	CASSLLGLNEQFF	TGTGCCAGCAGCTTACTGGGCCTAAATGAGCAGTTCTTC
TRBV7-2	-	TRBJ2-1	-	CASSLDVARTNEQFF	TGTGCCAGCAGCTTAGATGTGGCCAGGACAAATGAGCAGTTCTTC